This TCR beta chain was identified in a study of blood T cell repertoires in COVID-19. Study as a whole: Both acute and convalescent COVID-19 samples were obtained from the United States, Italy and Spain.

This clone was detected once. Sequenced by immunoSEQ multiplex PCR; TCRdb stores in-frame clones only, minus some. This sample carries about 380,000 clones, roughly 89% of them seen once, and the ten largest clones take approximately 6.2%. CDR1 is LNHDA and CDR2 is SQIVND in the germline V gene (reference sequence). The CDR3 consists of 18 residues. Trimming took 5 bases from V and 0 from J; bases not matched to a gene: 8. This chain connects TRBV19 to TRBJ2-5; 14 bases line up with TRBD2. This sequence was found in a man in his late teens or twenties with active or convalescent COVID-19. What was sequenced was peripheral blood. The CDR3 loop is CASSPGLAGGAYQETQYF. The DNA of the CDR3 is TGTGCCAGTAGTCCTGGACTAGCGGGGGGAGCATACCAAGAGACCCAGTACTTC.